Listed below are T cell receptor beta chains from one sample, sequenced in a study of T cells in Graves' hyperthyroidism and ophthalmopathy. TCRdb reanalysed the multiplex PCR reads using MiXCR and keeps one entry per CDR3 protein. The sample holds hundreds of thousands of distinct CDR3 sequences, around 15% seen once. The sample comprised blood. Receptors originate from a woman in her late teens or twenties with Graves' hyperthyroidism. Each CDR3 is given with its conserved first and last residue. The D gene is left open where the match is weak. Clone size is given for some rows only: seen once, a few or many times, or a class if the clone is expanded.

many,15,TRBV10-1,TRBJ2-3,.,CARSSPKRRTDTQYF,TGCGCCAGATCCTCCCCGAAGCGGCGCACAGATACGCAGTATTTT
.,17,TRBV12-3/TRBV12-4,TRBJ2-1,TRBD2,CASSDPGLAGGSRGQFF,TGTGCCAGCAGTGACCCCGGACTAGCGGGAGGGTCAAGGGGGCAGTTCTTC
few,16,TRBV27,TRBJ1-5,TRBD1,CASSLSTGPLNQPQHF,TGTGCCAGCAGTCTTTCGACAGGGCCGTTGAATCAGCCCCAGCATTTT
many,18,TRBV6-1,TRBJ2-7,.,CASSGTYLDSSYSYEQYF,TGTGCCAGCAGTGGAACCTATTTAGACAGTAGCTACTCCTACGAGCAGTACTTC
many,16,TRBV5-1,TRBJ2-7,TRBD2,CASSPGDPSGRDEQYF,TGCGCCAGCAGCCCCGGGGACCCTAGCGGAAGGGACGAGCAGTACTTC
many,15,TRBV10-3,TRBJ1-5,.,CAISESQGGNQPQHF,TGTGCCATCAGTGAGTCACAGGGAGGCAATCAGCCCCAGCATTTT
few,15,TRBV2,TRBJ1-1,TRBD1,CASSDLRQGQIEAFF,TGTGCCAGCAGTGACCTACGCCAGGGACAGATTGAAGCTTTCTTT
many,13,TRBV2,TRBJ2-7,.,CAIRRGRGYEQYF,TGTGCCATAAGAAGGGGCCGTGGGTACGAGCAGTACTTC
.,14,TRBV4-1,TRBJ2-7,.,CASSQPGKAHEQYF,TGCGCCAGCAGCCAGCCCGGGAAAGCCCACGAGCAGTACTTC
few,14,TRBV27,TRBJ1-1,.,CASSLLVQNTEAFF,TGTGCCAGCAGTTTATTGGTACAAAACACTGAAGCTTTCTTT
many,11,TRBV29-1,TRBJ2-1,TRBD1,CSAQGAGEQFF,TGCAGCGCACAGGGGGCCGGTGAGCAGTTCTTC
once,13,TRBV27,TRBJ2-7,.,CASSLSLGDEQYF,TGTGCCAGCAGTTTATCCCTAGGGGACGAGCAGTACTTC
many,13,TRBV10-2,TRBJ1-1,.,CASRLTESTEAFF,TGCGCCAGCAGACTGACAGAATCCACTGAAGCTTTCTTT
many,13,TRBV10-3,TRBJ2-7,TRBD2,CAISRTSGYEQYF,TGTGCCATCAGCCGGACTAGCGGCTACGAGCAGTACTTC
.,12,TRBV2,TRBJ2-1,.,CASSEGDNEQFF,TGTGCCAGCAGTGAGGGCGACAATGAGCAGTTCTTC
.,14,TRBV19,TRBJ1-5,TRBD1,CASSQGQDNQPQHF,TGTGCCAGTAGTCAGGGACAGGACAATCAGCCCCAGCATTTT
.,14,TRBV9,TRBJ1-6,.,CASSVGELNSPLHF,TGTGCCAGCAGCGTAGGAGAGCTAAATTCACCCCTCCACTTT
few,12,TRBV28,TRBJ2-1,.,CASRVLYGEQFF,TGTGCCAGCCGGGTGTTGTACGGTGAGCAGTTCTTC
.,14,TRBV19,TRBJ1-2,.,CASKIKGAADGYTF,TGTGCCAGTAAAATTAAAGGGGCAGCAGATGGCTACACCTTC
.,16,TRBV7-6,TRBJ2-3,TRBD2,CASSPFSAGDADTQYF,TGTGCCAGCAGCCCGTTTTCAGCGGGAGACGCAGATACGCAGTATTTT
.,16,TRBV27,TRBJ1-1,.,CASSLSSGRVNTEAFF,TGTGCCAGCAGTTTATCTTCCGGGAGGGTTAACACTGAAGCTTTCTTT
.,13,TRBV13,TRBJ2-1,TRBD2,CASSLREGDEQFF,TGTGCCAGCAGCTTGCGGGAGGGCGATGAGCAGTTCTTC
many,12,TRBV28,TRBJ2-7,.,CASSTTIREQYF,TGTGCCAGCAGTACCACCATCCGCGAGCAGTACTTC
few,17,TRBV6-2/TRBV6-3,TRBJ2-3,TRBD2,CASSSLTAGGLTDTQYF,TGTGCCAGCAGTTCGCTCACAGCGGGAGGACTCACAGATACGCAGTATTTT
many,14,TRBV2,TRBJ1-1,.,CASRAGRDNTEAFF,TGTGCCAGCAGAGCAGGACGGGATAACACTGAAGCTTTCTTT
.,13,TRBV7-9,TRBJ1-5,.,CASSLPDNQPQHF,TGTGCCAGCAGCTTACCAGACAATCAGCCCCAGCATTTT